This entry lists 22 T cell receptor beta chains sequenced from one sample in a study of T cells in Graves' hyperthyroidism and ophthalmopathy. There were TCR beta CDR3 regions amplified from RNA transcripts. The study used the HTBI primer set for a first-round RT-PCR of the TCR CDR3. Via MiXCR, TCRdb re-called the multiplex PCR reads, giving one row per CDR3 protein. This table holds about 840,000 distinct CDR3 sequences, about 38% found once. Sequences were obtained from blood. The receptors originated from a man aged 18 to 30 with Graves' hyperthyroidism.

The J gene is TRBJ1-2, the V gene TRBV7-2; possibly TRBD1 for D (6 bases). There are 15 residues in the CDR3. Germline CDR1 is SGHTA and CDR2 is FQGNSA. Trimming cost V 5 bases and J 5 bases, with 18 bases left between them. CDR3 protein: CASSIQGSRNYGYTF. CDR3 bases: TGTGCCAGCAGCATACAGGGATCCCGTAATTATGGCTACACCTTC.

This clonotype was found many times. V is TRBV7-9 and J is TRBJ2-5; no firm D call. Germline V gives CDR1 SEHNR, CDR2 FQNEAQ (reference sequence). Trimming removed 6 bases from V and 5 bases from J, with 13 bases in between. The CDR3 extends over 13 amino acids. The CDR3 here is CASSYDRLETQYF. CDR3 bases: TGTGCCAGCAGTTACGACCGGTTGGAGACCCAGTACTTC. The complete variable domain, with remaining parts taken from reference TRBV7-9 and TRBJ2-5, reads DTGVSQNPRHKITKRGQNVTFRCDPISEHNRLYWYRQTLGQGPEFLTYFQNEAQLEKSRLLSDRFSAERPKGSFSTLEIQRTEQGDSAMYLCASSYDRLETQYFGPGTRLLVL.

This clonotype was observed once. The rearrangement links TRBV12-3 or TRBV12-4 to TRBJ2-2; tentative D call: TRBD2 (5 bases). V lost 4 bases to trimming and J lost 5 bases, with 11 bases between them. The CDR3 spans 14 residues. The CDR3 sequence: CASSSLLETGELFF. CDR3 DNA: TGTGCCAGCAGTTCGTTACTAGAGACCGGGGAGCTGTTTTTT.

This clonotype was observed at least ten times. This chain uses TRBV3-1 with TRBJ2-7; 8 bases map to TRBD2. This CDR3 has 14 amino acids. The germline V gene encodes CDR1 LGHDT and CDR2 YNNKEL (reference sequence). The J segment lost 2 bases and the V segment lost 3 bases, leaving 3 bases of the junction unmatched. CDR3 amino acids: CASSQRGAAYEQYF. CDR3 nucleotides: TGTGCCAGCAGCCAGCGGGGGGCCGCCTACGAGCAGTACTTC.

This clonotype was seen repeatedly, ten times or more. This chain links TRBV7-9 with TRBJ1-6; tentatively, D is TRBD1 (5 bases). This CDR3 spans 14 amino acids. Germline assignment: CDR1 SEHNR and CDR2 FQNEAQ (reference sequence). V was clipped by 1 base and J by 8 bases, with 9 bases between them. The CDR3 protein is CASSLVDNHSPLHF. The DNA for the CDR3 is TGTGCCAGCAGCTTAGTGGACAATCATTCACCCCTCCACTTT.

V usage is TRBV7-4 and J usage is TRBJ2-7; 8 bases fit TRBD2. The junction had 6 bases not matched to a gene; V was cut back by 5 bases and J by 0 bases. The CDR3 contains 15 residues. CDR1 and CDR2 from the germline V gene are SGHVT and SQSDAQ. The CDR3 bases are TGTGCCAGCAGCCACCAGCGGGGGCCCTCCTACGAGCAGTACTTC. Encoded protein: CASSHQRGPSYEQYF.

With regard to this clonotype: At one of its ends the junction is not consistent with the germline gene, which may arise from a read error. The rearrangement uses TRBV10-3 and TRBJ1-5; the D gene is possibly TRBD1 (5 bases). This CDR3 is 14 amino acids long. The germline V gene has CDR1 ENHRY and CDR2 SYGVKD. CDR3 residues: CASSTTVSNQPQHF. The CDR3 DNA follows: TGTGCCAGCAGTACGACAGTTAGCAATCAGCCCCAGCATTTT.

The chain combines TRBV7-9 with TRBJ1-3; D not resolved. The CDR3 totals 13 residues. Trimming stripped 8 bases from V and 7 bases from J, with 15 bases between. Germline CDR1 is SEHNR and CDR2 is FQNEAQ (reference sequence). The CDR3 loop is CASLLEIGNTIYF. In nucleotides, the CDR3 is TGTGCCAGCCTCCTCGAGATCGGGAACACCATATATTTT.

A few counts support this clonotype. The chain employs TRBV19 and TRBJ1-1; TRBD1 is a possible D gene (5 bases). CDR3 length: 17 amino acids. Trimming removed 1 base at V and 0 bases at J, with 15 bases between. Looked up from germline, CDR1 is LNHDA and CDR2 is SQIVND (reference sequence). The CDR3 DNA follows: TGTGCCAGTAGTATAGGTCCGACAGTCTTCATGAACACTGAAGCTTTCTTT. Its protein is CASSIGPTVFMNTEAFF.

The J gene is TRBJ2-5, the V gene TRBV10-3; D remains ambiguous. V was clipped by 5 bases and J by 5 bases, with 9 bases between them. This CDR3 has 12 amino acids. CDR1 is ENHRY, CDR2 SYGVKD, per germline. The CDR3 coding sequence is TGTGCCATCAGTTACTTGGGGGAGACCCAGTACTTC. It specifies CAISYLGETQYF.

This clonotype came up a few times. This chain uses TRBV7-9 with TRBJ1-1; 7 nucleotides match TRBD1. This CDR3 is built from 14 residues. Germline V CDR1 and CDR2: SEHNR, FQNEAQ (reference sequence). Trimming removed 4 bases from V and 3 bases from J; junction bases left unmatched: 5. This CDR3 is CASSSQGGYTEAFF. CDR3 coding DNA: TGTGCCAGCAGCTCTCAGGGGGGTTACACTGAAGCTTTCTTT.

The chain recombines TRBV7-9 with TRBJ2-2; D call uncertain. The CDR3 totals 13 residues. In germline, CDR1 is SEHNR, CDR2 FQNEAQ (reference sequence). Trimming cost V 5 bases and J 4 bases, with 8 bases left between them. The CDR3 DNA follows: TGTGCCAGCAGCCCAAGCATCACCGGGGAGCTGTTTTTT. Protein: CASSPSITGELFF.

The chain has TRBV5-6 and TRBJ2-7; 9 nucleotides agree with TRBD1. Germline assignment: CDR1 SGHDT and CDR2 YYEEEE. The length of the CDR3 is 15 residues. The junction had 7 bases not matched to a gene; V was cut back by 4 bases and J by 2 bases. The CDR3 DNA follows: TGTGCCAGCAGCCCTTCAGGACAGGGGCCCTACGAGCAGTACTTC. This gives the protein CASSPSGQGPYEQYF.

This clonotype was seen more than once but under ten times. V usage is TRBV6-5 and J usage is TRBJ2-7; 8 bases match TRBD1. CDR3 length equals 15 residues. Trimming at V came to 5 bases and at J to 3 bases, leaving 9 bases not matched to a gene. From germline, CDR1 is MNHEY and CDR2 SVGAGI. The CDR3 DNA reads TGTGCCAGCAGTACTCAGGGGGCGCCCGGCTACGAGCAGTACTTC. Its protein product is CASSTQGAPGYEQYF.

This clonotype was picked up a small number of times. V gene TRBV20-1 combines with J gene TRBJ2-7; the D is unclear. V dropped 5 bases and J dropped 3 bases, with 17 bases sitting between them. CDR1 and CDR2 from the germline V gene are DFQATT and SNEGSKA (reference sequence). The CDR3 is 14 residues long. The CDR3 here is CSAPIRASYYEQYF. CDR3 in DNA: TGCAGTGCTCCTATCCGGGCCTCTTACTACGAGCAGTACTTC.

This clonotype was detected only a few times. The genes are TRBV9 and TRBJ1-6; D is undetermined. V was cut by 3 bases and J by 7 bases, with 8 bases left in between. CDR3 size: 13 residues. Germline V gene data show CDR1 as SGDLS and CDR2 as YYNGEE. In DNA form, the CDR3 reads TGTGCCAGCAGCGGAAATTTCAATTCACCCCTCCACTTT. This sequence encodes CASSGNFNSPLHF. Full variable domain (rest looked up from reference TRBV9 and TRBJ1-6): DSGVTQTPKHLITATGQRVTLRCSPRSGDLSVYWYQQSLDQGLQFLIQYYNGEERAKGNILERFSAQQFPDLHSELNLSSLELGDSALYFCASSGNFNSPLHFGNGTRLTVT.

Turning to this clonotype: A read error is likely, as this CDR3 ends without the conserved phenylalanine or tryptophan. The DNA is left out, because the CDR3 cannot be placed on it with certainty; the CDR3 is given as TCRdb lists it. CDR3 in amino acids: CASSLSRQ. The chain links TRBV7-9 to TRBJ2-6. Ends included, the CDR3 has 8 residues. Germline V lookup: CDR1 SEHNR, CDR2 FQNEAQ (reference sequence).

About this clonotype itself: An end of the junction does not agree with germline; a read error may underlie this. J is TRBJ2-5 and V is TRBV9; 8 bases are a match to TRBD1. This CDR3 is built from 15 residues. Germline CDR1 SGDLS, CDR2 YYNGEE. The CDR3 region has the DNA TGTCCCAGCACCCACCCCGGGACAGGACAAGAGACCCAGTACTTC. It specifies CPSTHPGTGQETQYF.

This clonotype came up a few times. This chain uses TRBV9 with TRBJ2-5; 12 nucleotides align to TRBD2. Germline V gene data show CDR1 as SGDLS and CDR2 as YYNGEE. V lost 0 bases, J lost 0 bases, and 0 bases stayed unmatched. The CDR3 covers 16 residues. The CDR3 reads CASSVGLAGDQETQYF. The DNA for the CDR3 is TGTGCCAGCAGCGTAGGACTAGCGGGGGACCAAGAGACCCAGTACTTC.

This clonotype was recorded at least ten times. The chain has TRBV10-3 and TRBJ1-3; TRBD1 aligns across 9 bases. Looked up from germline, CDR1 is ENHRY and CDR2 is SYGVKD. V lost 2 bases and J lost 3; bases outside the gene matches: 8. CDR3 length: 17 amino acids. The CDR3 nucleotides are TGTGCCATCAGTGAGGGGGACAGGGTCTCCGGTGGAAACACCATATATTTT. As protein: CAISEGDRVSGGNTIYF.

This chain links TRBV2 with TRBJ1-5; unclear D gene. V was clipped by 6 bases and J by 4 bases, with 10 bases between them. This CDR3 is 13 amino acids long. CDR1 is SNHLY and CDR2 is FYNNEI in the germline V gene. The CDR3 loop is CASRATGNQPQHF. The CDR3 coding sequence is TGTGCCAGCAGGGCGACGGGGAATCAGCCCCAGCATTTT.

The J gene is TRBJ2-3, the V gene TRBV29-1, with D unclear. The CDR3 is 12 residues long. CDR1 and CDR2 (germline): SQVTM, ANQGSEA. Trimming left V 3 bases short and J 2 bases short, with 6 bases between. CDR3 in DNA: TGCAGCGTTGATCCCCTCACAGATACGCAGTATTTT. It translates to CSVDPLTDTQYF.